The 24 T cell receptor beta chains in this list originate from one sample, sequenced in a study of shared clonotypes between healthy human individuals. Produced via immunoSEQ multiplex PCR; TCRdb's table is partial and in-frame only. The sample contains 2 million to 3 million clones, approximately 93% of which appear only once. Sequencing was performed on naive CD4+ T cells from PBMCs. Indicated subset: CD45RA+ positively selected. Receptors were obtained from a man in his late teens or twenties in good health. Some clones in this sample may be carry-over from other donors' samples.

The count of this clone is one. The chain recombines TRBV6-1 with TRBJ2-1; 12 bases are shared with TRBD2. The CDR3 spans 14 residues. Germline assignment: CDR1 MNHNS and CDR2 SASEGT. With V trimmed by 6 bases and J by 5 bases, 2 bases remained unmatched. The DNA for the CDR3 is TGTGCCAGCAGAAGACTAGCGGGAGACAATGAGCAGTTCTTC. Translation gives CASRRLAGDNEQFF.

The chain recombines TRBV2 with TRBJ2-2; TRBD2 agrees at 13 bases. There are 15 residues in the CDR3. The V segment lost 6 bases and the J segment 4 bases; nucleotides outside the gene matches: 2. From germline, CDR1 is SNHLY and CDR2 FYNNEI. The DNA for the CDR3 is TGTGCCAGCAGACTAGCGGGAGGGAGCACCGGGGAGCTGTTTTTT. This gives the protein CASRLAGGSTGELFF.

Here the CDR3 DNA reads TGTGCCATCAGATCACAGGGAATCAGTCAGCCCCAGCATTTT. Translated: CAIRSQGISQPQHF. The chain is built from TRBV6-1 and TRBJ1-5, with D tentatively TRBD1 (6 bases). CDR3 length: 14 amino acids. Germline CDR1 MNHNS, CDR2 SASEGT. The ends were cut back, 10 bases at V and 6 bases at J, with 19 bases in the middle.

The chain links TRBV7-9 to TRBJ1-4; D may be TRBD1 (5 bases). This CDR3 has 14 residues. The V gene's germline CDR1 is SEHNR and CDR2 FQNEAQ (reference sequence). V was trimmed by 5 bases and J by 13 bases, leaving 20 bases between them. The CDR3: CASSQGTPGKGLFF. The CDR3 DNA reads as TGTGCCAGCAGCCAAGGGACCCCGGGAAAAGGACTGTTTTTT.

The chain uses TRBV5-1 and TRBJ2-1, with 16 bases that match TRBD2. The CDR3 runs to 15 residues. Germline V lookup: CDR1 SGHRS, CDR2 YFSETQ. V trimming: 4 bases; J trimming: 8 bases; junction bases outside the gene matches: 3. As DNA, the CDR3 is TGCGCCAGCAGCCGCGGGACTAGCGGGAGGGATGAGCAGTTCTTC. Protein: CASSRGTSGRDEQFF.

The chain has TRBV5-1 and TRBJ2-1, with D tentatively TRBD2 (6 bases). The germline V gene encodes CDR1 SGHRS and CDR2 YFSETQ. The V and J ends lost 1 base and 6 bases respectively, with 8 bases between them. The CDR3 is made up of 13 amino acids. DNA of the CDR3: TGCGCCAGCAGCTTGTTCGGGGGCAATGAGCAGTTCTTC. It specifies CASSLFGGNEQFF.

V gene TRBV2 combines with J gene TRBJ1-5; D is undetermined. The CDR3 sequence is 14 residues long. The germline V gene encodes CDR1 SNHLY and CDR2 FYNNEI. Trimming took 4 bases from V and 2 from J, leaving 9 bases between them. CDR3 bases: TGTGCCAGCAGTGGGGTGGTGGGCAATCAGCCCCAGCATTTT. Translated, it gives CASSGVVGNQPQHF. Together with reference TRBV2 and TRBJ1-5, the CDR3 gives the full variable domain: EPEVTQTPSHQVTQMGQEVILRCVPISNHLYFYWYRQILGQKVEFLVSFYNNEISEKSEIFDDQFSVERPDGSNFTLKIRSTKLEDSAMYFCASSGVVGNQPQHFGDGTRLSIL.

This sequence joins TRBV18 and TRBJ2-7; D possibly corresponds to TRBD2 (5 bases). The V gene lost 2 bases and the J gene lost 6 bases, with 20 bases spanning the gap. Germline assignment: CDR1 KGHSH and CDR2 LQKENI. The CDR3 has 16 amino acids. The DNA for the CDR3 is TGTGCCAGCTCACCAATTTCATTCGGCCACGGGGTCGAGCAGTACTTC. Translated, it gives CASSPISFGHGVEQYF.

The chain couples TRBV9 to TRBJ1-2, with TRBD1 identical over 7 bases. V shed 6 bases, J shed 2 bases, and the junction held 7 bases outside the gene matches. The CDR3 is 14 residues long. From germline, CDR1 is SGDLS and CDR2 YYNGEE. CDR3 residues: CASMRGGGNYGYTF. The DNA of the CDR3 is TGTGCCAGCATGCGAGGGGGCGGGAACTATGGCTACACCTTC.

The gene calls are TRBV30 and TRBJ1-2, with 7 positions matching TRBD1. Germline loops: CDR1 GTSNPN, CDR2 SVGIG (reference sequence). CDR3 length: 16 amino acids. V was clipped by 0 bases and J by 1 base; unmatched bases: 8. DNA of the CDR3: TGTGCCTGGAGTGTACCGACAGGGTCGGGTAACTATGGCTACACCTTC. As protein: CAWSVPTGSGNYGYTF.

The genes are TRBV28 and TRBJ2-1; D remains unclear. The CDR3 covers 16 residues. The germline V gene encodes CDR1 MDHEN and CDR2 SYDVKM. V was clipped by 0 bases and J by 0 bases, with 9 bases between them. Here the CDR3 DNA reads TGTGCCAGCAGTTTATGGCGTGTCTCCTCCTACAATGAGCAGTTCTTC. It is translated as CASSLWRVSSYNEQFF.

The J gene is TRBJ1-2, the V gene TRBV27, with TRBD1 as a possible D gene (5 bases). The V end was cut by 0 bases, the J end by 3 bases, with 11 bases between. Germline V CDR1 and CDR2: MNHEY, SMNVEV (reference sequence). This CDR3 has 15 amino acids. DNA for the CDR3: TGTGCCAGCAGTTTATCATGGGACGACGACTATGGCTACACCTTC. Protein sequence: CASSLSWDDDYGYTF.

CDR3 residues: CSLSPTGPRTNTEAFF. The CDR3 DNA is TGCAGCCTGTCCCCTACAGGGCCGAGGACGAACACTGAAGCTTTCTTT. The V gene is TRBV29-1, the J gene TRBJ1-1, with a tentative D call TRBD1 (6 bases). The CDR3 has 16 residues. The germline V and J ends were trimmed by 8 bases and 1 base, with 23 bases remaining between them. The germline V gene has CDR1 SQVTM and CDR2 ANQGSEA. The full variable domain, in which reference TRBV29-1 and TRBJ1-1 provide the parts outside the CDR3, is SAVISQKPSRDICQRGTSLTIQCQVDSQVTMMFWYRQQPGQSLTLIATANQGSEATYESGFVIDKFPISRPNLTFSTLTVSNMSPEDSSIYLCSLSPTGPRTNTEAFFGQGTRLTVV.

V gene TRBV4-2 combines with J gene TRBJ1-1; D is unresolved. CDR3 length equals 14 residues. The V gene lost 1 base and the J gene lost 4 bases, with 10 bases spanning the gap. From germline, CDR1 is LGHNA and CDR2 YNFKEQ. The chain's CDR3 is CASSQALGGTEAFF. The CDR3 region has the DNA TGTGCCAGCAGCCAAGCCCTGGGAGGCACTGAAGCTTTCTTT.

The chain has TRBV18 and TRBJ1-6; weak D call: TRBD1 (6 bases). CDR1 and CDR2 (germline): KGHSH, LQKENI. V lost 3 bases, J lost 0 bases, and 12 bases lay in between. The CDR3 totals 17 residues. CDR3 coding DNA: TGTGCCAGCTCACCGAGACAGGCCAGCTCCTATAATTCACCCCTCCACTTT. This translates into CASSPRQASSYNSPLHF.

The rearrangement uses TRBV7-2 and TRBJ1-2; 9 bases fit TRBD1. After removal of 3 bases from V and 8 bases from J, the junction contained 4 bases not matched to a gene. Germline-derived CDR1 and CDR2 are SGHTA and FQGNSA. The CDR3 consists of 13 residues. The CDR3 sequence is CASSFRDRDGYTF. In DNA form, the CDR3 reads TGTGCCAGCAGCTTCCGGGACAGGGACGGCTACACCTTC.

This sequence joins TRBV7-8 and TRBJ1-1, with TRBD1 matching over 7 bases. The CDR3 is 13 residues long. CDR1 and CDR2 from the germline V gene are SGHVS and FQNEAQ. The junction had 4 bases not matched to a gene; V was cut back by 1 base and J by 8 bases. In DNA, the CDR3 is TGTGCCAGCAGCTTAGAGAGGGGGCGGGAAGCTTTCTTT. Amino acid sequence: CASSLERGREAFF.

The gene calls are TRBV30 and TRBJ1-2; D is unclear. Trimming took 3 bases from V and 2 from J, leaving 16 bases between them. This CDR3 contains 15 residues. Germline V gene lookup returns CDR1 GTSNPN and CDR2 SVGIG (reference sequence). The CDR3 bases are TGTGCCTGGAGCCTAGGGCTCGCTAGGAACTATGGCTACACCTTC. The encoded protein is CAWSLGLARNYGYTF.

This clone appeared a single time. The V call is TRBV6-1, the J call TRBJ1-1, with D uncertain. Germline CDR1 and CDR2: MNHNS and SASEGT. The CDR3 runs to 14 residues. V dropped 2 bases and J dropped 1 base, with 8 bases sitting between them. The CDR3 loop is CASSESRPNTEAFF. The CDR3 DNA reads TGTGCCAGCAGTGAATCCCGTCCGAACACTGAAGCTTTCTTT.

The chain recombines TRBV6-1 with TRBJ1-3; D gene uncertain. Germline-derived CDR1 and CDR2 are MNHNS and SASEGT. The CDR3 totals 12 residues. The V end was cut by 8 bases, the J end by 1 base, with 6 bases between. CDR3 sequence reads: CASFTSGNTIYF. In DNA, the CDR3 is TGTGCCAGCTTCACGTCTGGAAACACCATATATTTT.

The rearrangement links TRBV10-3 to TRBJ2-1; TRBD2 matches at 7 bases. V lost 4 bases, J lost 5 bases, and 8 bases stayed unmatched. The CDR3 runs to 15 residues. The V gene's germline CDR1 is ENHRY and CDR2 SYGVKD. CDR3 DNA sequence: TGTGCCATCAGTGGGGGGGGAAACTATAACAATGAGCAGTTCTTC. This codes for CAISGGGNYNNEQFF.

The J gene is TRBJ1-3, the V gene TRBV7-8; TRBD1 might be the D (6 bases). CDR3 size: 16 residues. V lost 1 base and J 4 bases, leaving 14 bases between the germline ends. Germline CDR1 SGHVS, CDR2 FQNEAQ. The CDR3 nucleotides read TGTGCCAGCAGCTTAGGGGCTTGGGGGCTCGGAAACACCATATATTTT. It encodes CASSLGAWGLGNTIYF.

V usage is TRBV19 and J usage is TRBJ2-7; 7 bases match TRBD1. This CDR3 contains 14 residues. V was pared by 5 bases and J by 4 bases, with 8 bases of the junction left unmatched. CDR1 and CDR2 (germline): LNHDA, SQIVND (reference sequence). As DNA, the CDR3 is TGTGCCAGTAGTCTACCGGGACAGTCATACGAGCAGTACTTC. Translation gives CASSLPGQSYEQYF.

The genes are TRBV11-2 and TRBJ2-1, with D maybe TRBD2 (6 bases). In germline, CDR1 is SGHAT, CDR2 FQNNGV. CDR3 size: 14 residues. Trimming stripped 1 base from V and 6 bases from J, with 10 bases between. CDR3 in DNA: TGTGCCAGCAGCTTAGGGGGAGGCAGCAATGAGCAGTTCTTC. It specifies CASSLGGGSNEQFF.